This is a list of T cell receptor beta chains from one sample in a study of a mutant IDH1 vaccine in newly diagnosed glioma. Sequenced by immunoSEQ multiplex PCR; TCRdb stores in-frame clones only, minus some. The table includes tens of thousands of clones, about 86% detected once. For these receptors, no antigen is known. Sequences were derived from PBMCs, sampled from a glioma patient whose treatment included an IDH1 peptide vaccine. These TCRs come from a woman aged 40 to 49 with glioma. Some clones in this sample may be carry-over from other donors' samples. Both conserved end residues are part of each CDR3.

v_call	j_call	cdr3_aa
TRBV7-9	TRBJ1-2	CASSLASGRGGYTF
TRBV27	TRBJ1-1	CASSLKGYTEAFF
TRBV2	TRBJ2-7	CASSERLTYEQYF
TRBV5-6	TRBJ1-5	CASSPGTGLQPQHF
TRBV6-4	TRBJ2-2	CASSASGTGELFF
TRBV9	TRBJ2-5	CASSYSGSGRETQYF
TRBV19	TRBJ1-5	CASSIQGRQPQHF
TRBV4-3	TRBJ1-2	CASSPARAGPYGYTF
TRBV4-3	TRBJ2-6	CASSQARDSGAGANVLTF
TRBV7-2	TRBJ1-5	CASSREGQGDQPQHF
TRBV27	TRBJ1-2	CASSHQPTGSNYGYTF
TRBV6-1	TRBJ1-1	CASSQVGRYTEAFF
TRBV4-2	TRBJ2-2	CASSQDFIAGELFF
TRBV4-3	TRBJ1-4	CASSPQGASPSEKLFF
TRBV28	TRBJ2-7	CASSLSPGVSHEQYF